The rows below give T cell receptor beta chains drawn from one sample of a study of T cells in Graves' hyperthyroidism and ophthalmopathy. TCRdb reprocessed the multiplex PCR reads via MiXCR and lists one record per CDR3 protein. The repertoire consists of a few hundred thousand distinct CDR3 sequences, with about 43% occurring once and the leading ten covering around 8%. The sequenced sample consisted of peripheral blood or thyroid tissue (not recorded which). Receptors were obtained from a woman between 18 and 29 years old with Graves' hyperthyroidism. Both conserved end residues are part of each CDR3. The order of the fields is V gene, clone size, J gene, D gene, CDR3 DNA, CDR3 protein. A D gene is named only where the DNA matches it firmly. Size values are once, few and many counts, or a class for expanded clones, and some rows have none.

>TRBV20-1|many|TRBJ1-2|TRBD1
TGCAGTGCTAGAGATAAAGGACAGGGGGATGGCTACACCTTC
CSARDKGQGDGYTF
>TRBV10-2|once|TRBJ1-4|TRBD1
TGCGCCAGCAGAGCACCAGGGGGCGATGAAAAACTGTTTTTT
CASRAPGGDEKLFF
>TRBV29-1|-|TRBJ1-1|-
TGCAGCGTTGAACAGGTGAACACTGAAGCTTTCTTT
CSVEQVNTEAFF
>TRBV7-9|few|TRBJ2-5|TRBD2
TGTGCCAGCAGCTTCGTTCCGAGCGGGAAAGAGACCCAGTACTTC
CASSFVPSGKETQYF
>TRBV24-1|-|TRBJ2-1|-
TGTGCCACCAGTACCAGCGGACTATCCTACAATGAGCAGTTCTTC
CATSTSGLSYNEQFF
>TRBV25-1|-|TRBJ1-2|-
TGTGCCAGCAGTGAAGTGGGGCCGTCCTATGGCTACACCTTC
CASSEVGPSYGYTF
>TRBV20-1|-|TRBJ2-7|TRBD1
TGCAGTGCTAGAGTGGACCTCAGGGGGCGTAGTAATGGTGAGCAGTACTTC
CSARVDLRGRSNGEQYF
>TRBV14|-|TRBJ2-7|TRBD1
TGTGCCAGCAGCCTTCCGGGACAGGGGTACCACGAGCAGTACTTC
CASSLPGQGYHEQYF
>TRBV15|many|TRBJ1-5|-
TGTGCCACCAGAGGGGGGGCACTACCTAGCAATCAGCCCCAGCATTTT
CATRGGALPSNQPQHF
>TRBV2|few|TRBJ2-1|TRBD1
TGTGCCAGCAGGCCGGGACAGGGGATGAATGAGCAGTTCTTC
CASRPGQGMNEQFF
>TRBV28|many|TRBJ2-2|TRBD1
TGTGCCAGCAGTATTACGACAGGGTCCGGGGAGCTGTTTTTT
CASSITTGSGELFF
>TRBV11-2|many|TRBJ1-2|-
TGTGCCAGCAGCTTACAACCCGGTATTTCGACCGAGGAGTCGTATGGCTACACCTTC
CASSLQPGISTEESYGYTF
>TRBV2|many|TRBJ2-5|-
TGTGCCAGCGGGGCGAGCCAAGAGACCCAGTACTTC
CASGASQETQYF
>TRBV20-1|-|TRBJ2-7|TRBD1
TGCAGTGCCGGGGGGACAGGGGGCTTCGAGCAGTACTTC
CSAGGTGGFEQYF
>TRBV5-1|-|TRBJ1-1|-
TGCGCCAGCAGCTTGAGGTCAGGAACGGGGGAAGCTTTCTTT
CASSLRSGTGEAFF
>TRBV20-1|many|TRBJ1-1|-
TGCAGTGCTAGAGTACCGGTTTCGGGTAGGGTTGCGGACGAAGCTTTCTTT
CSARVPVSGRVADEAFF
>TRBV28|-|TRBJ2-2|-
TGTGCCAGCAGCTTAGACAGGACGAACACCGGGGAGCTGTTTTTT
CASSLDRTNTGELFF
>TRBV12-3/TRBV12-4|few|TRBJ2-3|TRBD2
TGTGCCAGCAGTTTGTCTAGCGGGTTCACAGATACGCAGTATTTT
CASSLSSGFTDTQYF
>TRBV7-9|many|TRBJ2-5|TRBD1
TGTGCCAGCAGTTCACCGGGACAGGGGGCCGGCGTGACCCAGTACTTC
CASSSPGQGAGVTQYF
>TRBV30|-|TRBJ2-7|TRBD1
TGTGCCTGGAGTGTGACAGGGAATGAGCAGTACTTC
CAWSVTGNEQYF
>TRBV29-1|many|TRBJ2-7|TRBD2
TGCAGCGTTGAACCTCCGGGGACTAGCGGGTTCTACGAGCAGTACTTC
CSVEPPGTSGFYEQYF
>TRBV20-1|-|TRBJ2-5|-
TGCAGTGCTAGAGATTTAGACAGTTTTTCAAGGGAGACCCAGTACTTC
CSARDLDSFSRETQYF
>TRBV6-6|many|TRBJ2-7|TRBD2
TGTGCCAGCAGTCGGACTAGCGGAGCCTACGAGCAGTACTTC
CASSRTSGAYEQYF
>TRBV29-1|many|TRBJ1-2|-
TGCAGCGTTGAAGAAGTGGGCGACACCTATGGCTACACCTTC
CSVEEVGDTYGYTF
>TRBV27|few|TRBJ2-2|-
TGTGCCAGCAGTTTCCGGAGACCCTGGGAGCTGTTTTTT
CASSFRRPWELFF
>TRBV4-3|-|TRBJ2-2|-
TGCGCCAGCAGCCTTCAGGGCGCCAGGGAGCTGTTTTTT
CASSLQGARELFF
>TRBV6-6|many|TRBJ1-5|-
TGTGCCAGCAGTTATCCCAGGGAAGAGGGTCAGCCCCAGCATTTT
CASSYPREEGQPQHF
>TRBV2|many|TRBJ1-1|TRBD1
TGTGCCAGCAGGTTGGGACAGGGGAGAACTGAAGCTTTCTTT
CASRLGQGRTEAFF
>TRBV29-1|once|TRBJ1-3|-
TGCAGCGCTGGGGGTAGATACGGAAACACCATATATTTT
CSAGGRYGNTIYF
>TRBV7-8|-|TRBJ1-4|TRBD1
TGTGCCAGCAGCCCCGTTGCCCCGGGACAGGGAGGTGAAAAACTGTTTTTT
CASSPVAPGQGGEKLFF
>TRBV24-1|many|TRBJ2-5|TRBD2
TGTGCCACCAGTGATTGGGTCTCGCGGGGGGGCCAAGAGACCCAGTACTTC
CATSDWVSRGGQETQYF
>TRBV12-3/TRBV12-4|many|TRBJ2-5|-
TGTGCCAGCAGTCCAATGTCGGGGGAGACCCAGTACTTC
CASSPMSGETQYF